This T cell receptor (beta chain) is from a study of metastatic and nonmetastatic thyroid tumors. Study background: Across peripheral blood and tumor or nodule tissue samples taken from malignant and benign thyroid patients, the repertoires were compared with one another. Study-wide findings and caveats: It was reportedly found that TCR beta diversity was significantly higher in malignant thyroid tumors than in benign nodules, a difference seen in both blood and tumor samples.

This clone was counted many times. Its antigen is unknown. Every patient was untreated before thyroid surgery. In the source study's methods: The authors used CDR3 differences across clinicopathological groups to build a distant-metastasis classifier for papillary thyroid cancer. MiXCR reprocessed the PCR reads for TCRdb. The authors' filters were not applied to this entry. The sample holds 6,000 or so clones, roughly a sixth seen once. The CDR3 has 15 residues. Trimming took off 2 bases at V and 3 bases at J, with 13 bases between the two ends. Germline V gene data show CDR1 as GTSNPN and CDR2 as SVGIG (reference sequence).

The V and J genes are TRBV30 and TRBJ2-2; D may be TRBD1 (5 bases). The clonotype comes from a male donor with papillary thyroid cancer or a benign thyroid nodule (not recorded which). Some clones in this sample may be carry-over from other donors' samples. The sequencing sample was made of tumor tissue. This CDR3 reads CAWSSGFDDTGELFF. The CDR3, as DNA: TGTGCCTGGAGTTCAGGGTTTGATGACACCGGGGAGCTGTTTTTT.